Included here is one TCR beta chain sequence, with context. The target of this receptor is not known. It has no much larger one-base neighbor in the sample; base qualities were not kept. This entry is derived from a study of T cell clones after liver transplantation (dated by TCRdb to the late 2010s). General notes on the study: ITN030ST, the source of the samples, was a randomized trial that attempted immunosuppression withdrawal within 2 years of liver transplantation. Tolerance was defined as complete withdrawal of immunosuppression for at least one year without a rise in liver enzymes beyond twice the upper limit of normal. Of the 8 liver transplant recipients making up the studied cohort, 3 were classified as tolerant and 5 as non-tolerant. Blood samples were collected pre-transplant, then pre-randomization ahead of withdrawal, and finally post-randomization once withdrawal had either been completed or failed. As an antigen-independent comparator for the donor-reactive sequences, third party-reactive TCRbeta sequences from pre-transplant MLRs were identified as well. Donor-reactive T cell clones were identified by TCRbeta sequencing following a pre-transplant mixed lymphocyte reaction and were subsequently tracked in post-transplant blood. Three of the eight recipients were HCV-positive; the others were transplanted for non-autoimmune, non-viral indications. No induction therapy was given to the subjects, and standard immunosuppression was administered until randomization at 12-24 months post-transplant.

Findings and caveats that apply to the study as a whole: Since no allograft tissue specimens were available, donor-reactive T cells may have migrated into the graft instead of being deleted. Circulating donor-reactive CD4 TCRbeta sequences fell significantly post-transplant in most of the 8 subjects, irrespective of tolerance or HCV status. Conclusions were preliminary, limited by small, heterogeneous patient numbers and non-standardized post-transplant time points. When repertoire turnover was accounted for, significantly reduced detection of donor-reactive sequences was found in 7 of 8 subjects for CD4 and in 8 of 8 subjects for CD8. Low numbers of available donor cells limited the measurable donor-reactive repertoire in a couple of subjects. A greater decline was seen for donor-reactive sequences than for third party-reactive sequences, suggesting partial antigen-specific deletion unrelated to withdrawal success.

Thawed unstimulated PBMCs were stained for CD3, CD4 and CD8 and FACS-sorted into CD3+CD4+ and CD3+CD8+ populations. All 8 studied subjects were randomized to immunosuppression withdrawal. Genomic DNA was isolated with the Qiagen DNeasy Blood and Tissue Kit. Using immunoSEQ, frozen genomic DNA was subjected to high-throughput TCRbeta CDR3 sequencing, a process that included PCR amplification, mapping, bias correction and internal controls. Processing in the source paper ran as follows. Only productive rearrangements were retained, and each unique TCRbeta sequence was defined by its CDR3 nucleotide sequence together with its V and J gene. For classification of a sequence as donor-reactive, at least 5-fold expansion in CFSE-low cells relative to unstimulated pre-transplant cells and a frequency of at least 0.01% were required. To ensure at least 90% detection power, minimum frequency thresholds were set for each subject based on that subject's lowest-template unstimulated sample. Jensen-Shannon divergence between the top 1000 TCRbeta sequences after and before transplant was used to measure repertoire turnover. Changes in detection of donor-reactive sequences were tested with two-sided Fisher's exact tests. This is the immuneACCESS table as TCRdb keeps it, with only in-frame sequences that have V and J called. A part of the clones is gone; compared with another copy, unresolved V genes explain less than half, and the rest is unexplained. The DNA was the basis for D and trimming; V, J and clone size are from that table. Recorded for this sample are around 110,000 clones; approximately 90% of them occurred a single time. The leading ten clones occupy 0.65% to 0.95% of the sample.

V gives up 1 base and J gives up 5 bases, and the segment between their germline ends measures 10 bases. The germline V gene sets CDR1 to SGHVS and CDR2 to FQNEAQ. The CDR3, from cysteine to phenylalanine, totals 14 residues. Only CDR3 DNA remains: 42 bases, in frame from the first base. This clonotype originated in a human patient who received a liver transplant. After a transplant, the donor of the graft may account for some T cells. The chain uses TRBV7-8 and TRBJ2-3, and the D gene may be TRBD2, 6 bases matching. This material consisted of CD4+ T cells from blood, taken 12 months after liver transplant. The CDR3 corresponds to CASSLDSGVDTQYF. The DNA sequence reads TGTGCCAGCAGCTTAGATTCGGGAGTAGATACGCAGTATTTT.